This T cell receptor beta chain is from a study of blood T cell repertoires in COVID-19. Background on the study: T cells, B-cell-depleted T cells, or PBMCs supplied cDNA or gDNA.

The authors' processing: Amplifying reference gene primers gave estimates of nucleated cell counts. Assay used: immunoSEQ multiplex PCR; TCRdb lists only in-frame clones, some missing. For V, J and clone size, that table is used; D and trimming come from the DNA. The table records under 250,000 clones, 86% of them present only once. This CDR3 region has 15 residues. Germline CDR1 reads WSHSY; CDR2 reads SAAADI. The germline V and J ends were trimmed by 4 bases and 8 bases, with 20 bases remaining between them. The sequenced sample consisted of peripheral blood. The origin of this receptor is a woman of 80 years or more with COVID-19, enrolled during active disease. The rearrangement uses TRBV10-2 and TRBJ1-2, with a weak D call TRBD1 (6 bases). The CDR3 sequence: CASSGGQSAMGGYTF. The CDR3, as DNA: TGCGCCAGCAGTGGTGGACAGTCTGCCATGGGAGGCTACACCTTC.